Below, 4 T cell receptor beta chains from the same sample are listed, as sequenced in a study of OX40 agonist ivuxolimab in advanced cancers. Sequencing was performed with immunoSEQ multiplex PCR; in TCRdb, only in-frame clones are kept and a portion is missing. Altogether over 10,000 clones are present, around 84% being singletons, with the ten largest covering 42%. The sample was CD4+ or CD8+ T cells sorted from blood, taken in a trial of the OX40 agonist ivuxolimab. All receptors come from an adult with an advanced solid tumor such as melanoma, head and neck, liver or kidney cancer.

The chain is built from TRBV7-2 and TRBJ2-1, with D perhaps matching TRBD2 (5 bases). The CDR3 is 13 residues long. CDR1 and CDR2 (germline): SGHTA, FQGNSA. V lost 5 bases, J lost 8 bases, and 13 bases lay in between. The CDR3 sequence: CASSPPGSHEQFF. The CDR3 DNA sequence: TGTGCCAGCAGCCCCCCGGGGTCGCATGAGCAGTTCTTC.

The chain's CDR3 is CARRDRTSLSAYEQYF. CDR3 bases: TGTGCCCGCCGGGACAGGACTTCCCTCTCGGCCTACGAGCAGTACTTC. The chain carries TRBV12-5 and TRBJ2-7; TRBD1 agrees at 8 bases. CDR3 length: 16 residues. The V gene's germline CDR1 is LGHNT and CDR2 FRNRAP.

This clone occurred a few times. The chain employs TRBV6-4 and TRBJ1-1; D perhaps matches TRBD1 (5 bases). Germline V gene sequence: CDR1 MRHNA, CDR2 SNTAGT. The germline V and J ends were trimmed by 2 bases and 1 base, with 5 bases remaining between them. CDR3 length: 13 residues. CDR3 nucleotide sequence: TGTGCCAGCAGTGACAGGGGGAACACTGAAGCTTTCTTT. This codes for CASSDRGNTEAFF.

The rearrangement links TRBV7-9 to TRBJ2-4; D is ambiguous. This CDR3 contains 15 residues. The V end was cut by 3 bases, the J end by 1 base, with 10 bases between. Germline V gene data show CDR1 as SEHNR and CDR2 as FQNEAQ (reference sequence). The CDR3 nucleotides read TGTGCCAGCAGCTTCGGAAACGGGGCCAAAAACATTCAGTACTTC. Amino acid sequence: CASSFGNGAKNIQYF.